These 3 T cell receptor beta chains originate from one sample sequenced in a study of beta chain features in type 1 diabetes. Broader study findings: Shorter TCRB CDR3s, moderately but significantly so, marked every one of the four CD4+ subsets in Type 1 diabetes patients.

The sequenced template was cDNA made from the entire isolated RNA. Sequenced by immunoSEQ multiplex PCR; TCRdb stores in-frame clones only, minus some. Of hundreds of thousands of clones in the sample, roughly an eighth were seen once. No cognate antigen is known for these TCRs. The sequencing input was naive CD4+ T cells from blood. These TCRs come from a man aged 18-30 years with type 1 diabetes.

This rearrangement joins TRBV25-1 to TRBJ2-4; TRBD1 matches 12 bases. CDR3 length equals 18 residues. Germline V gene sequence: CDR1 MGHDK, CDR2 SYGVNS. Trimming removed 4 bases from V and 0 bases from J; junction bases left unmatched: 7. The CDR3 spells CASSGGTGGMLAKNIQYF. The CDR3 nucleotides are TGTGCCAGCAGTGGGGGGACAGGGGGCATGCTAGCCAAAAACATTCAGTACTTC.

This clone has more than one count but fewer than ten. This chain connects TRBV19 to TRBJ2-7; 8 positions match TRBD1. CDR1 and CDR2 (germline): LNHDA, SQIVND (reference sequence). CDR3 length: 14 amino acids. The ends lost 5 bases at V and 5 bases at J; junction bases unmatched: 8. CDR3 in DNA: TGTGCCAGTAGTGTAAGACAGGGGTCCCACGAGCAGTACTTC. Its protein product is CASSVRQGSHEQYF.

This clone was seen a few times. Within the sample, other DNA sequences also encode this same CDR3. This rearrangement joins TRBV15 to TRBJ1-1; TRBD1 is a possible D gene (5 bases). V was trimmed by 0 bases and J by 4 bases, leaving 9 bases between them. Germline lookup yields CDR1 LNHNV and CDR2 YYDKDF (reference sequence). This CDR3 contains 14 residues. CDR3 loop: CATSRDRGSTEAFF. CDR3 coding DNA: TGTGCCACCAGCAGAGATAGGGGATCCACTGAAGCTTTCTTT.